The clone carrying this T cell receptor beta chain is a singleton in its sample. The antigen remains undetermined. The data originate from a study of cytomegalovirus exposure and HLA in healthy donors. General study findings and limits: It was reportedly the case that the classifier diagnosed cytomegalovirus status with high specificity and sensitivity. One later analysis, an examination of the roughly 130 validation repertoires, found that first-cohort TCR clusters tended to co-occur in them. It was 150 to 200 TCR beta chains that were listed as cytomegalovirus-associated.

The V segment lost 5 bases and the J segment 5 bases; nucleotides outside the gene matches: 12. This CDR3 is built from 16 residues. Germline V gene data show CDR1 as SNHLY and CDR2 as FYNNEI. Using immunoSEQ multiplex PCR, the repertoire was profiled, and TCRdb retains in-frame clones only, with some absent. The sample gives some 150,000 clones, around nine tenths of which show up once; less than 3.5% is in the top ten. This receptor was obtained from a man aged 18 to 30 in good health and CMV-seropositive. The rearrangement uses TRBV2 and TRBJ2-3; 8 positions match TRBD1. The source material was PBMCs. The CDR3 nucleotides are TGTGCCAGCAGTACCGGTCCACAGGGGGGAATAGATACGCAGTATTTT. This gives the protein CASSTGPQGGIDTQYF.